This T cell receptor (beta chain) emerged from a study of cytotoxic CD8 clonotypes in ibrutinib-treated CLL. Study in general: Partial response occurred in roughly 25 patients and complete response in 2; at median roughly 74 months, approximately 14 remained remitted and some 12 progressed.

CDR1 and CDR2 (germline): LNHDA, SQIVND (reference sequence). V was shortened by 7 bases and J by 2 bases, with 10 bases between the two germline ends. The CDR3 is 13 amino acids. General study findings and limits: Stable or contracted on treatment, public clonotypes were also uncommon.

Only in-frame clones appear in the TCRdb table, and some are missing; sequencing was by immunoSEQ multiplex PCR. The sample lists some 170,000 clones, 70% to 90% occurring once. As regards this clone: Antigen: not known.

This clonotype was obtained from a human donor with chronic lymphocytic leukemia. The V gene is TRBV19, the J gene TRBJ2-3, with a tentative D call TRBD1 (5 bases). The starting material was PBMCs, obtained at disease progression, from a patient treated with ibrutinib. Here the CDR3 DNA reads TGTGCCAGTAACCAGGGAACCACAGATACGCAGTATTTT. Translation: CASNQGTTDTQYF.